The source of this TCR beta chain is a study of regulatory T cells in long-lasting Graves disease. Overall study: Persistent Graves' disease meant over 5 years of antithyroid drugs with positive TSH receptor antibodies.

Study-level results: Accuracy might have suffered from few samples. Favored gene segments in persistent disease were TRBV28, TRBJ1-2 and TRBJ2-5.

This clonotype was observed a handful of times. Its antigen is undetermined. The authors built TCR beta libraries using iRepertoire HTBI primers and Arm-PCR of CDR3 regions. TCRdb called the multiplex PCR reads again in MiXCR, with one record for every CDR3 protein. The table includes about 310,000 distinct CDR3 sequences, under 25% detected once. This CDR3 contains 15 residues. Unmatched junction bases numbered 5, after V lost 6 bases and J lost 3 bases. Germline assignment: CDR1 MDHEN and CDR2 SYDVKM. Time point reported: persistent/refractory GD, antithyroid drugs over 5 years with positive TRAb. Extracted RNA from PBMCs served as the source of the TCR library. Patients hailed from an endocrinology department in Xi'an, China.

The sequenced sample was peripheral blood mononuclear cells (PBMCs), obtained when the disease was refractory, from a patient treated with antithyroid drugs. V and J are TRBV28 and TRBJ1-4, with 9 bases identical to TRBD1. The source of this sequence is a female donor with Graves disease. CDR3 DNA sequence: TGTGCCAGCAGCCAGAGACAGGGGGCTAATGAAAAACTGTTTTTT. Encoded protein: CASSQRQGANEKLFF.